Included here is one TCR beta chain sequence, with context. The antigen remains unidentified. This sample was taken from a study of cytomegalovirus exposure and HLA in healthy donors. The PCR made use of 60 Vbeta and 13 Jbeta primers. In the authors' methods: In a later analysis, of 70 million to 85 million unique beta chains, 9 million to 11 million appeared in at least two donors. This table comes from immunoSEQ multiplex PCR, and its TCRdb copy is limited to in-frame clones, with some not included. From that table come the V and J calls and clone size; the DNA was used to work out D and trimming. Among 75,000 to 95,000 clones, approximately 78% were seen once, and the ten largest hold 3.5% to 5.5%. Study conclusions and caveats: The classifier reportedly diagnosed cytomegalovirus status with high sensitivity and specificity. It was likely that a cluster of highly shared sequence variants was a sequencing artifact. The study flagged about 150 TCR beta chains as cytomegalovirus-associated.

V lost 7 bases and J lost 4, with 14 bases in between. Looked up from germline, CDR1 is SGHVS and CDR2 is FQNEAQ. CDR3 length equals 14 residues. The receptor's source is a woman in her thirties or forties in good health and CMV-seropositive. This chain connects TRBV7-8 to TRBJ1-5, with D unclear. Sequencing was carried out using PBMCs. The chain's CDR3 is CASTPQDLNQPQHF. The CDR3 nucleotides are TGTGCCAGCACCCCCCAGGATCTTAATCAGCCCCAGCATTTT. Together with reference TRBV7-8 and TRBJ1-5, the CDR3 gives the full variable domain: GAGVSQSPRYKVAKRGQDVALRCDPISGHVSLFWYQQALGQGPEFLTYFQNEAQLDKSGLPSDRFFAERPEGSVSTLKIQRTQQEDSAVYLCASTPQDLNQPQHFGDGTRLSIL.